This T cell receptor beta chain is from a study of blood T cell repertoires in COVID-19 (TCRdb year 2020). Regarding the research as a whole: Samples covering the acute and convalescent phases of COVID-19 were provided by collaborators in the United States, Italy and Spain. The prospective study material was composed of cDNA or gDNA derived from T cells, B-cell-depleted T cells, or PBMCs. Deeply sampled blood TCRbeta repertoires from subjects exposed to, actively infected with, or recovered from COVID-19 were included in the dataset. The repertoires were released in a freely available public database intended as a resource for research on the immune response to SARS-CoV-2. The samples were drawn from two sources: the first 160 participants of the ongoing ImmuneRACE study, and 1,200 or so subjects contributed by 6 global collaborators. A de-identified subject ID, COVID-19 status, age in years and sex were almost always included in the sample metadata. Where available, HLA class I and class II types were obtained from metadata supplied by the sample provider rather than from assay-based typing. Results the study describes overall, beyond this receptor: The quantity of clinical and demographic metadata differed by source and by participant and was supplied without curation.

TCRbeta CDR3 regions were amplified from genomic DNA using the immunoSEQ Assay, a bias-controlled multiplex PCR. In the paper's pipeline: Nucleated cell counts per sample were estimated from amplification of reference gene primers within the assay. To quantify the absolute abundance of each unique TCRbeta CDR3 rearrangement, sequence reads were collapsed and filtered. For each sample, productive Simpson clonality was calculated as the square root of Simpson's diversity index across productive rearrangements. TCRdb's version of the immuneACCESS table is confined to in-frame rearrangements and falls short of the full clone set. An unresolved V gene accounts for under half of the shortfall where checked; the remainder is of unknown origin. V and J calls and clone size are given by that table; D and trimming were obtained from the DNA. This sample has roughly 170,000 clones in its table, and 60% to 85% of those were observed once. The ten largest make up 8.1% of the sample.

V loses 4 bases at its end and J loses 5 bases; junction bases beyond the gene matches: 7. Taken from cysteine to phenylalanine, the CDR3 has 15 residues. Only CDR3 DNA is held: 45 bases, read in frame from base 1. CDR1 and CDR2 are read off the germline V gene as KGHDR and SFDVKD. At one collaborating source in Seattle, patients were enrolled during active infection and were followed longitudinally through the course of disease. Each collaborating institution followed its own protocols to collect whole blood in K2EDTA tubes. For TCRbeta analysis, collaborators shipped samples in one of three forms: frozen whole blood, isolated PBMCs, or DNA extracted from either of those sample types. As to this clone: Its binding antigen is unknown. No quality values exist for individual bases; no much larger clone is one base distant.

The receptor chain draws on TRBV24-1 and TRBJ2-1, with 7 middle bases fitting TRBD2. The sample comprised peripheral blood. This clonotype originated in a woman aged 55 to 70 with COVID-19, enrolled during active disease. CDR3 loop: CATSDPKTSHNEQFF. The DNA reads as follows: TGTGCCACCAGTGACCCTAAGACTAGCCACAATGAGCAGTTCTTC.